Each of the 10 T cell receptor beta chains below was sequenced from the same sample in a study of human T cells and chemical hapten exposure. Time point here: healthy volunteer bleed at 2 weeks. The template was total RNA from unfractionated whole blood. Each CDR3 protein is one row after TCRdb ran MiXCR on the RACE reads. Of about 45,000 distinct CDR3 sequences in the sample, approximately 4.8% were seen once. The material sequenced was whole blood. Receptors originate from a human donor in good health. Some clones in this sample may be carry-over from other donors' samples.

The chain combines TRBV7-9 with TRBJ2-7, with a possible D match to TRBD2 (5 bases). The length of the CDR3 is 15 residues. The V gene lost 1 base and the J gene lost 2 bases, with 12 bases spanning the gap. Germline loops: CDR1 SEHNR, CDR2 FQNEAQ (reference sequence). Written as DNA, the CDR3 is TGTGCCAGCAGCTTAGGGCGGGCACAGACCTACGAGCAGTACTTC. This translates into CASSLGRAQTYEQYF.

This clonotype was observed many times. The V gene is TRBV9, the J gene TRBJ2-7, with D possibly matching TRBD2 (6 bases). Looked up from germline, CDR1 is SGDLS and CDR2 is YYNGEE. There are 15 residues in the CDR3. Deletions cut 0 bases from V and 3 bases from J, with 13 bases between. CDR3 sequence (DNA): TGTGCCAGCAGCGTAGAGCCGGGAGTTGTCTACGAGCAGTACTTC. This translates into CASSVEPGVVYEQYF.

This clonotype was observed a handful of times. The chain carries TRBV10-3 and TRBJ2-1; D may correspond to TRBD1 or TRBD2 (5 bases each). V was cut by 3 bases and J by 6 bases, with 18 bases left in between. CDR3 size: 16 residues. CDR1 and CDR2 (germline): ENHRY, SYGVKD. This chain's CDR3 is CAISDPGAADGNEQFF. The CDR3 nucleotides read TGTGCCATCAGTGATCCCGGGGCGGCCGACGGCAATGAGCAGTTCTTC.

This clonotype showed up many times. The V and J genes are TRBV7-6 and TRBJ1-5; 9 bases align to TRBD1. CDR3 length: 17 residues. The germline CDR1 and CDR2 sequences are SGHVS and FNYEAQ. V lost 5 bases and J lost 5; bases outside the gene matches: 13. The DNA of the CDR3 is TGTGCCAGCAGCCGGGTCGTTGGTAGGACAGGGGATCAGCCCCAGCATTTT. Amino acids: CASSRVVGRTGDQPQHF. The complete variable domain, with remaining parts taken from reference TRBV7-6 and TRBJ1-5, reads GAGVSQSPRYKVTKRGQDVALRCDPISGHVSLYWYRQALGQGPEFLTYFNYEAQQDKSGLPNDRFSAERPEGSISTLTIQRTEQRDSAMYRCASSRVVGRTGDQPQHFGDGTRLSIL.

This clonotype has just a few counts. The chain links TRBV4-1 to TRBJ2-3; 10 nucleotides match TRBD2. The J segment lost 3 bases and the V segment lost 0 bases, leaving 6 bases of the junction unmatched. CDR1 is MGHRA, CDR2 YSYEKL, per germline. The CDR3 contains 17 residues. In DNA form, the CDR3 reads TGCGCCAGCAGCCAAGATTCGGTAGCGGGAGGTACAGATACGCAGTATTTT. Protein sequence: CASSQDSVAGGTDTQYF.

The rearrangement links TRBV7-9 to TRBJ2-5; D call uncertain. Germline V gene lookup returns CDR1 SEHNR and CDR2 FQNEAQ (reference sequence). The germline V and J ends were trimmed by 1 base and 5 bases, with 5 bases remaining between them. There are 12 residues in the CDR3. The CDR3 coding sequence is TGTGCCAGCAGCTTAGTACGGGAGACCCAGTACTTC. Protein product: CASSLVRETQYF.

This clonotype was counted at least ten times. V and J are TRBV24-1 and TRBJ1-1, with TRBD1 matching 10 bases. V lost 5 bases and J lost 5; bases outside the gene matches: 7. CDR1 is KGHDR, CDR2 SFDVKD, per germline. This CDR3 has 15 amino acids. The CDR3 nucleotides read TGTGCCACCAGTGGGACCGGGACAGGGGAGACTGAAGCTTTCTTT. The encoded protein is CATSGTGTGETEAFF.

This clonotype was counted only a few times. This sequence joins TRBV5-1 and TRBJ2-2; a possible D gene is TRBD2 (6 bases). Trimming removed 4 bases at V and 5 bases at J, with 15 bases between. Germline V gene sequence: CDR1 SGHRS, CDR2 YFSETQ. The CDR3 runs 15 residues. Here the CDR3 reads CASSLPSGGTGELFF. In DNA form, the CDR3 reads TGCGCCAGCAGCCTTCCTTCTGGGGGGACCGGGGAGCTGTTTTTT.

The gene calls are TRBV14 and TRBJ1-1; D not resolved. The germline gives CDR1 SGHDN, CDR2 FVKESK. CDR3 length equals 15 residues. V was shortened by 2 bases and J by 1 base, with 11 bases between the two germline ends. Here the CDR3 reads CASSQTRSRNTEAFF. The DNA for the CDR3 is TGTGCCAGCAGCCAAACCAGATCACGGAACACTGAAGCTTTCTTT.

This clonotype has a count of ten or more. The chain joins TRBV20-1 to TRBJ2-3; 11 nucleotides align to TRBD2. After removal of 2 bases from V and 2 bases from J, the junction contained 12 bases not matched to a gene. The CDR3 is made up of 18 amino acids. Germline CDR1 and CDR2: DFQATT and SNEGSKA (reference sequence). The chain's CDR3 is CSARPTSGTRNHTDTQYF. The DNA of the CDR3 is TGCAGTGCTAGACCGACTAGCGGGACCCGCAATCACACAGATACGCAGTATTTT.